Below, 14 T cell receptor beta chains from the same sample are listed, as sequenced in a study of T cell responses to AZD1222 COVID-19 vaccine. The repertoire was sequenced with immunoSEQ multiplex PCR; TCRdb's copy has only in-frame clones and lacks some. The sample lists around 88,000 clones; 80% to 90% were seen once. Sequenced material: peripheral blood, taken on day 0 of MenACWY control vaccination. Source of these receptors: an adult in good health.

V usage is TRBV30 and J usage is TRBJ1-6; D uncertain. Germline-derived CDR1 and CDR2 are GTSNPN and SVGIG (reference sequence). The CDR3 loop spans 15 amino acids. With 3 bases removed from V and 2 bases from J, the gap between germline ends came to 11 bases. The CDR3 region has the DNA TGTGCCTGGAGGGTGCGGCAGCCCTATAATTCACCCCTCCACTTT. Encoded protein: CAWRVRQPYNSPLHF.

The chain uses TRBV3-1 (or the pseudogene TRBV3-2) and TRBJ1-6; 9 bases are shared with TRBD1. CDR3 length: 14 amino acids. Germline values: CDR1 LGHDT, CDR2 YNNKEL (reference sequence). J lost 5 bases, V lost 10 bases, and 6 bases had no gene match. CDR3 in DNA: TGTGCCACAAAAGGGACAGGGAATAATTCACCCCTCCACTTT. Translating gives CATKGTGNNSPLHF.

The rearrangement uses TRBV7-9 and TRBJ1-6; D gene unclear. V was shortened by 5 bases and J by 0 bases, with 14 bases between the two germline ends. Germline CDR1 SEHNR, CDR2 FQNEAQ (reference sequence). This CDR3 is built from 17 residues. CDR3 residues: CASSPVLGSSYNSPLHF. As DNA, the CDR3 is TGTGCCAGCAGCCCAGTCCTGGGGAGCTCCTATAATTCACCCCTCCACTTT.

This chain links TRBV30 with TRBJ1-3; the D gene is possibly TRBD1 (6 bases). V was cut by 4 bases and J by 4 bases, with 14 bases left in between. The germline V gene encodes CDR1 GTSNPN and CDR2 SVGIG (reference sequence). The CDR3 totals 14 residues. The CDR3 DNA follows: TGTGCCTGGAAGCGTGGGGGCTCAGGAAACACCATATATTTT. It translates to CAWKRGGSGNTIYF.

The chain has TRBV5-1 and TRBJ2-2; 7 nucleotides match TRBD1. Trimming cost V 4 bases and J 9 bases; bases outside gene matches: 9. This CDR3 is 14 amino acids long. Germline values: CDR1 SGHRS, CDR2 YFSETQ. This CDR3 is CASSLGQYSWELFF. The CDR3 nucleotides are TGCGCCAGCAGCCTGGGACAGTATTCCTGGGAGCTGTTTTTT.

Points on this clone: Other DNA sequences of this sample code for an identical CDR3. V and J are TRBV5-1 and TRBJ1-1; D unclear. The V end lost 1 base, the J end lost 1 base, and 5 bases lay between the germline ends. The germline gives CDR1 SGHRS, CDR2 YFSETQ. The length of the CDR3 is 13 residues. This CDR3 reads CASSLRRNTEAFF. The CDR3 DNA reads TGCGCCAGCAGCTTGAGAAGGAACACTGAAGCTTTCTTT.

The rearrangement links TRBV6-5 to TRBJ1-2, with 7 bases fitting TRBD1. This CDR3 region has 13 residues. V shed 8 bases and J 4 bases; nucleotides not matched to a gene: 7. Per germline, CDR1 MNHEY and CDR2 SVGAGI. This CDR3 reads CASHDRAGYGYTF. The DNA of the CDR3 is TGTGCCAGCCATGACAGGGCAGGCTATGGCTACACCTTC.

This chain connects TRBV7-9 to TRBJ1-4; D uncertain. The germline V and J ends were trimmed by 5 bases and 8 bases, with 9 bases remaining between them. CDR3 length: 12 amino acids. Looked up from germline, CDR1 is SEHNR and CDR2 is FQNEAQ (reference sequence). This CDR3 reads CASSPLWEKLFF. CDR3 in DNA: TGTGCCAGCAGCCCCCTTTGGGAAAAACTGTTTTTT.

The CDR3 loop is CASSPPGSQYATYEQYF. CDR3 nucleotide sequence: TGTGCCAGCTCACCTCCGGGATCCCAATACGCGACCTACGAGCAGTACTTC. The rearrangement joins TRBV18 to TRBJ2-7, with a weak D call TRBD2 (5 bases). The germline V gene encodes CDR1 KGHSH and CDR2 LQKENI. V was clipped by 3 bases and J by 2 bases, with 20 bases between them. CDR3 size: 17 residues.

V gene TRBV24-1 combines with J gene TRBJ2-3; the match to TRBD1 covers 7 bases. CDR1 is KGHDR, CDR2 SFDVKD, per germline. CDR3 length equals 15 residues. J was trimmed by 2 bases and V by 7 bases; bases with no gene match: 8. In nucleotides, the CDR3 is TGTGCCACCAGCCCGGGACAGAGGATCACAGATACGCAGTATTTT. Translated: CATSPGQRITDTQYF.

This clone was counted between two and nine times. The chain joins TRBV5-1 to TRBJ1-6; the match to TRBD1 covers 9 bases. CDR1 SGHRS and CDR2 YFSETQ come from the germline V gene. With V trimmed by 4 bases and J by 9 bases, 8 bases remained unmatched. This CDR3 comprises 15 residues. The CDR3 bases are TGCGCCAGCAGCGTCGGGACAGGGATGAGTTCACCCCTCCACTTT. As protein: CASSVGTGMSSPLHF. The full variable domain, with the rest looked up from reference TRBV5-1 and TRBJ1-6, is KAGVTQTPRYLIKTRGQQVTLSCSPISGHRSVSWYQQTPGQGLQFLFEYFSETQRNKGNFPGRFSGRQFSNSRSEMNVSTLELGDSALYLCASSVGTGMSSPLHFGNGTRLTVT.

This clone occurred a few times. CDR3 DNA sequence: TGTGCCAGTCTTAGCCAGGGGGAAGTCTATGGCTACACCTTC. Translated, it gives CASLSQGEVYGYTF. This chain links TRBV28 with TRBJ1-2; 7 positions agree with TRBD1. The V gene end was trimmed by 9 bases and the J gene end by 4 bases; junction bases not matched to a gene: 11. Germline V gives CDR1 MDHEN, CDR2 SYDVKM. CDR3 length: 14 amino acids.

The rearrangement uses TRBV5-1 and TRBJ2-1; 8 bases agree with TRBD2. The junction had 14 bases not matched to a gene; V was cut back by 3 bases and J by 6 bases. The CDR3 has 17 amino acids. CDR1 and CDR2 from the germline V gene are SGHRS and YFSETQ. The CDR3 coding sequence is TGCGCCAGCAGCTCGGGAGGGTGGCGGGGGTCAATCAATGAGCAGTTCTTC. Protein product: CASSSGGWRGSINEQFF.

This chain uses TRBV9 with TRBJ1-6, with unresolved D. The germline V gene has CDR1 SGDLS and CDR2 YYNGEE. Trimming took 4 bases from V and 6 from J, leaving 8 bases between them. The CDR3 is 13 residues long. The CDR3 DNA sequence: TGTGCCAGCAGCTTATCAACTAATTCACCCCTCCACTTT. Translation: CASSLSTNSPLHF.